This TCR beta chain was sequenced for a study of control samples from healthy donors and cancer patients (dated by TCRdb to 2019 to 2021). The method behind the library was the immunoSEQ multiplex PCR assay. Drawn from immuneACCESS, this table holds only the in-frame rearrangements with V and J called that TCRdb kept. Clones are partly lost; checked studies trace under half to an unresolved V gene and leave the rest unexplained. The sample has some 70,000 clones on record, 83% of them singletons. The top ten clonotypes cover around 14% of the sample. Looking up the germline V gene yields CDR1 MNHEY and CDR2 SVGAGI. From its cysteine to its phenylalanine, the CDR3 spans 15 amino acids. This entry keeps only the CDR3 DNA: 45 bases, framed from base 1. The junction shows trimming of 4 bases on V and 6 bases on J, and the gene matches do not reach 5 bases of it. This clone was detected a few times. It has no known antigen specificity. Per-base quality was not reported, and no clone a single base away is much larger than it.

This clonotype originated in a man between 60 and 75 years old in good health. The chain is assembled from TRBV6-5 and TRBJ1-6; 8 central bases correspond to TRBD1. The sample was blood. CDR3 sequence: CASSSGTGLNSPLHF. The nucleotide sequence reads as follows: TGTGCCAGCAGTTCCGGGACAGGTCTTAATTCACCCCTCCACTTT.